This TCR beta chain was documented in a study of blood T cell repertoires in COVID-19. Study-level background: COVID-19 samples collected from the United States, Italy and Spain covered acute and convalescent phases. PBMCs, B-cell-depleted T cells, or T cells provided the cDNA or gDNA that made up the material.

The CDR3 spans 15 residues. Germline V lookup: CDR1 SGHRS, CDR2 YFSETQ. V was pared by 2 bases and J by 2 bases, with 13 bases between. Per the authors' pipeline: Nucleated cell counts were estimated from reference gene primer amplification. Using immunoSEQ multiplex PCR, the repertoire was profiled, and TCRdb retains in-frame clones only, with some absent. Clonal size and the V and J genes are those of that table, whereas D and trimming came from the DNA. Of a few hundred thousand clones detected, roughly 88% appear once; the ten largest clones hold 11%. The material sequenced was peripheral blood. This chain uses TRBV5-1 with TRBJ1-1; TRBD1 is a possible D gene (6 bases). This clonotype was sampled from a woman aged 70 to 79 with acute or convalescent COVID-19. CDR3 nucleotide sequence: TGCGCCAGCAGCTTCGTGACAGGAGGCAACACTGAAGCTTTCTTT. It translates to CASSFVTGGNTEAFF.